The rows below give T cell receptor beta chains drawn from one sample of a study of shared clonotypes between healthy human individuals. Here immunoSEQ multiplex PCR was the method, and the copy in TCRdb shows in-frame clones only, minus some. The sample has millions of clones, approximately 94% seen once; the top ten hold around 0.14%. The source material was naive CD4+ T cells sorted from blood. The receptors were gathered from a young man in good health. The CDR3 runs from the conserved cysteine through the conserved F or W. Each record gives: V gene, D gene, CDR3 length, clone size, J gene, CDR3 DNA, CDR3 protein. A D gene is named only where the DNA matches it firmly. Rows give clone size only sometimes, using once, few, many, or a class for an expanded clone.

TRBV6-5	-	16	once	TRBJ1-4	TGTGCCAGCAGTTACGGCTTGGACGGAACTAATGAAAAACTGTTTTTT	CASSYGLDGTNEKLFF
TRBV15	-	16	-	TRBJ2-4	TGTGCCACCAGCAGATTCGCACCTCTAGCCAAAAACATTCAGTACTTC	CATSRFAPLAKNIQYF
TRBV10-1	-	13	-	TRBJ1-5	TGCGCCAGCAGTGGGACTCAGGGGAGAAACCAGCATTTT	CASSGTQGRNQHF
TRBV4-1	TRBD1	15	-	TRBJ2-7	TGCGCCAGCAGCCAAGATTACAGGGGGTTCTACGAGCAGTACTTC	CASSQDYRGFYEQYF
TRBV19	-	15	-	TRBJ2-5	TGTGCCAGTAGTATAGTAAAGCTGGGGAAAGAGACCCAGTACTTC	CASSIVKLGKETQYF
TRBV7-9	-	14	-	TRBJ1-5	TGTGCCAGCAGCTTAGAGTCCTCGAATCAGCCCCAGCATTTT	CASSLESSNQPQHF
TRBV2	-	15	-	TRBJ1-6	TGTGCCAGCAGTGAAGTCGGGACTGCTAATTCACCCCTCCACTTT	CASSEVGTANSPLHF
TRBV7-2	TRBD2	17	once	TRBJ2-7	TGTGCCAGCAGCTTAGGTCCTAGCGGGAGTATCAGCCACGAGCAGTACTTC	CASSLGPSGSISHEQYF
TRBV30	-	13	-	TRBJ1-2	TGTGCCTGGACCGAGGGGGGATCGAACGGCTACACCTTC	CAWTEGGSNGYTF
TRBV7-2	TRBD2	16	-	TRBJ2-7	TGTGCCAGCAGCGGCGGCGGGAGCGGGAGCTCCTACGAGCAGTACTTC	CASSGGGSGSSYEQYF
TRBV6-1	-	14	-	TRBJ1-4	TGTGCCAGCAGTGGGCGGCAGCTTAATGAAAAACTGTTTTTT	CASSGRQLNEKLFF
TRBV5-4	TRBD1	15	few	TRBJ1-1	TGTGCCAGCAGCCTGCAGGGGGACTTTTACGCTGAAGCTTTCTTT	CASSLQGDFYAEAFF
TRBV6-1	-	13	-	TRBJ1-1	TGTGCCAGCACCTTACAACCGAACACTGAAGCTTTCTTT	CASTLQPNTEAFF
TRBV2	-	12	once	TRBJ2-5	TGTGCCACTTTACTGAAAACGGAGACCCAGTACTTC	CATLLKTETQYF
TRBV7-9	TRBD1	16	-	TRBJ2-7	TGTGCCAGCAGCTTAGGGGGACAGGGGCGGGCCGGTAAGCAGTACTTC	CASSLGGQGRAGKQYF
TRBV5-1	TRBD1	16	-	TRBJ2-6	TGCGCCAGCAGGACAGGGGGTACCTCTGGGGCCAACGTCCTGACTTTC	CASRTGGTSGANVLTF
TRBV5-1	TRBD2	16	-	TRBJ2-4	TGCGCCAGCAGCGCGACTAGCGGGGGGCCGAGGTACATTCAGTACTTC	CASSATSGGPRYIQYF
TRBV6-4	-	15	-	TRBJ2-3	TGTGCCAGCAGTGACTCTGGGGTTAGCACAGATACGCAGTATTTT	CASSDSGVSTDTQYF
TRBV5-1	-	15	-	TRBJ2-7	TGCGCCAGCAGCTTGACTCTTAGCGGATCCTACGAGCAGTACTTC	CASSLTLSGSYEQYF
TRBV18	TRBD1	14	-	TRBJ1-6	TGTGCCAGCTCACTCGGACAGGGAGATTCACCCCTCCACTTT	CASSLGQGDSPLHF
TRBV2	TRBD1	12	-	TRBJ1-1	TGTGCCAGTGGGACAGGTAGTGGTGAAGCTTTCTTT	CASGTGSGEAFF
TRBV28	-	14	-	TRBJ1-5	TGTGCCAGCAGTTTAGAAGGGATGTTTCAGCCCCAGCATTTT	CASSLEGMFQPQHF
TRBV6-5	-	14	few	TRBJ2-7	TGTGCCAGCAGTTACTCACCAGGTACCTACGAGCAGTACTTC	CASSYSPGTYEQYF
TRBV6-6	-	13	once	TRBJ2-3	TGTGCCAGCAGACGGGACAACACAGATACGCAGTATTTT	CASRRDNTDTQYF
TRBV5-1	-	14	-	TRBJ2-7	TGCGCCAGTGGCTTGGGCAGCGGTGCCTACGAGCAGTACTTC	CASGLGSGAYEQYF
TRBV6-6	-	14	-	TRBJ2-7	TGTGCCAGCACCGATAGACAGGCCTCCAACGAGCAGTACTTC	CASTDRQASNEQYF
TRBV5-4	-	15	-	TRBJ1-2	TGTGCCAGCAGCTTGGATGGGGGTGGGAACTATGGCTACACCTTC	CASSLDGGGNYGYTF
TRBV11-2	-	16	-	TRBJ2-1	TGTGCCAGCAGCTTAGATCTTAGCGTCTCCTACAATGAGCAGTTCTTC	CASSLDLSVSYNEQFF
TRBV21-1	-	14	-	TRBJ2-1	TGTGCCAGCAGTCCCGGGGGGTCCTACAATGAGCAGTTCTTC	CASSPGGSYNEQFF
TRBV5-5	TRBD2	14	-	TRBJ2-3	TGTGCCAGCAGCCCTGGACTAGCGGAGGATACGCAGTATTTT	CASSPGLAEDTQYF
TRBV6-5	TRBD1	15	once	TRBJ2-1	TGTGCCAGCAGCCAAGGACAGGGATTCGACAATGAGCAGTTCTTC	CASSQGQGFDNEQFF
TRBV5-1	-	16	-	TRBJ2-3	TGCGCCAGCAGCTTGGCGGTAGCTGCTAACACAGATACGCAGTATTTT	CASSLAVAANTDTQYF
TRBV4-2	TRBD2	17	-	TRBJ2-3	TGTGCCAGCAGCCAAGAATTAGCTCTAGCGGGGGTTGATACGCAGTATTTT	CASSQELALAGVDTQYF
TRBV5-5	-	15	-	TRBJ2-7	TGTGCCAGCAGCTTGGTAAATAGGCAGACCTACGAGCAGTACTTC	CASSLVNRQTYEQYF
TRBV10-1	-	14	-	TRBJ2-5	TGCGCCAGCAGCGTAGGAGGGAGCCAAGAGACCCAGTACTTC	CASSVGGSQETQYF
TRBV2	TRBD1	15	-	TRBJ2-1	TGTGCCAGTCACAGGGGGCGGCAGGCAAACAATGAGCAGTTCTTC	CASHRGRQANNEQFF
TRBV28	-	14	few	TRBJ1-5	TGTGCCAGCAGTTTGAGTAGGGCGGGCCAGCCCCAGCATTTT	CASSLSRAGQPQHF
TRBV23-1	-	14	-	TRBJ1-2	TGCGCCAGCAGTCTGGGGTCTTCTAACTATGGCTACACCTTC	CASSLGSSNYGYTF
TRBV6-1	-	15	-	TRBJ1-1	TGTGCCAGCAGTGAAGCGAGGATCATGAACACTGAAGCTTTCTTT	CASSEARIMNTEAFF
TRBV29-1	-	16	-	TRBJ2-5	TGCAGCGTTGAAGGTTTTAGGATCGGGGGTCAAGAGACCCAGTACTTC	CSVEGFRIGGQETQYF
TRBV7-8	TRBD1	15	few	TRBJ2-7	TGTGCCAGCAGCTCCACAGGACAGGGATTTAACGAGCAGTACTTC	CASSSTGQGFNEQYF
TRBV19	-	14	-	TRBJ2-5	TGTGCCAGTAGTATAGGGGGGGCTCAAGAGACCCAGTACTTC	CASSIGGAQETQYF